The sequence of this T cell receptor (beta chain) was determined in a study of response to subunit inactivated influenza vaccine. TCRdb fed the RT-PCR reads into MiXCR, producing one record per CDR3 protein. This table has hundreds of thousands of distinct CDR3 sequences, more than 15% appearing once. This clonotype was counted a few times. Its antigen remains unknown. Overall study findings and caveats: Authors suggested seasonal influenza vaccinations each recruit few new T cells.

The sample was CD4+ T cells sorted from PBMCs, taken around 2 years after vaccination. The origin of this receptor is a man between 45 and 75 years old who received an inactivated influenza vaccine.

CDR3 protein: CASSYDRADTEAFF. The CDR3 DNA reads TGCGCCAGCAGCTACGACAGGGCGGACACTGAAGCTTTCTTT. J is TRBJ1-1 and V is TRBV5-1; TRBD1 matches at 7 bases. V dropped 3 bases and J dropped 3; count of bases not matched to a gene: 5. The germline CDR1 and CDR2 sequences are SGHRS and YFSETQ. This CDR3 spans 14 amino acids.